This T cell receptor (beta chain) emerged from a study of blood T cell repertoires in COVID-19. About the study: The cDNA or gDNA used as material had been derived from T cells, B-cell-depleted T cells, or PBMCs.

The protocol was immunoSEQ multiplex PCR, while the TCRdb copy is restricted to in-frame clones and leaves out a portion. This table holds about 160,000 clones, 87% found once. The germline CDR1 and CDR2 sequences are SGHTA and FQGTGA. This CDR3 is built from 13 residues. J was trimmed by 3 bases and V by 5 bases; bases with no gene match: 2. Sequenced material: peripheral blood. The gene calls are TRBV7-3 and TRBJ2-3; 7 nucleotides line up with TRBD1. The sequence was obtained from a woman in her 70s with COVID-19, enrolled during active disease. The DNA of the CDR3 is TGTGCCAGCAGCACAGGGGTGACAGATACGCAGTATTTT. Encoded protein: CASSTGVTDTQYF.